This T cell receptor (beta chain) came from a study of shared T cell receptors in the human thymus. Germline V gene sequence: CDR1 SQVTM, CDR2 ANQGSEA. This CDR3 comprises 11 residues. Trimming cost V 6 bases and J 6 bases, with 11 bases left between them. This clone was seen once. Clones were sequenced by immunoSEQ multiplex PCR, and TCRdb holds only the in-frame ones, with some missing. The sample carries some 660,000 clones, 87% recorded once. The sample was also linked to a second study, of human thymus T cells. According to that study: Infants, healthy and Finnish, who were having corrective surgery for congenital heart defects served as donors. V and J gene usage appeared biased in thymic and blood repertoires.

Sequencing input: thymocytes. V gene TRBV29-1 combines with J gene TRBJ1-2; no clear D gene. The receptor was derived from a boy under two years old with a congenital heart defect. Here the CDR3 reads CSVRWTNGYTF. The CDR3 nucleotides read TGCAGCGTGAGATGGACTAATGGCTACACCTTC. Supplemented by reference TRBV29-1 and TRBJ1-2, the full variable domain reads SAVISQKPSRDICQRGTSLTIQCQVDSQVTMMFWYRQQPGQSLTLIATANQGSEATYESGFVIDKFPISRPNLTFSTLTVSNMSPEDSSIYLCSVRWTNGYTFGSGTRLTVV.